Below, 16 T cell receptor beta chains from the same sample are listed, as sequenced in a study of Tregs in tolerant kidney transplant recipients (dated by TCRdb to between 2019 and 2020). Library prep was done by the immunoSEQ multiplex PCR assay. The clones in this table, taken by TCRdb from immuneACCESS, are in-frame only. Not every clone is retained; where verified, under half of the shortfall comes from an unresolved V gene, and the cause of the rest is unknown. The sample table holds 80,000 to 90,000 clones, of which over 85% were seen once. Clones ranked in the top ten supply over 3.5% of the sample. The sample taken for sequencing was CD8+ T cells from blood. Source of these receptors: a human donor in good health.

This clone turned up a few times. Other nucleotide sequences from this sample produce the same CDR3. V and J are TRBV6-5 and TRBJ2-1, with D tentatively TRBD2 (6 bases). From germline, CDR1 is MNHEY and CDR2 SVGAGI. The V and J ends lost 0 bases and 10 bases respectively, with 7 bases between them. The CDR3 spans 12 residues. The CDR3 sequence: CASSYSGGEQFF. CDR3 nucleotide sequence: TGTGCCAGCAGTTACTCGGGGGGAGAGCAGTTCTTC.

This CDR3 is CASSYRDSTASLHF. The CDR3, as DNA: TGTGCCAGCAGTTACCGGGACTCAACGGCGTCCCTCCACTTT. The chain joins TRBV6-5 to TRBJ1-6, with a weak D call TRBD1 (5 bases). This CDR3 is 14 amino acids long. V dropped 2 bases and J dropped 14 bases, with 16 bases sitting between them. Germline V gene sequence: CDR1 MNHEY, CDR2 SVGAGI.

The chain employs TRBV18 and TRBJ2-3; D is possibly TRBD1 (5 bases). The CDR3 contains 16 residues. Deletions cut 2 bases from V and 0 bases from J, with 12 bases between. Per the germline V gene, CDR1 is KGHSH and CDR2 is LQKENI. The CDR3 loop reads CASSPAMTVSTDTQYF. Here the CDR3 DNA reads TGTGCCAGCTCACCAGCGATGACAGTTAGCACAGATACGCAGTATTTT.

CDR3 bases: TGTGCCAGCGGTCGGGACTCCACCTACAATGAGCAGTTCTTC. It codes for CASGRDSTYNEQFF. The J gene is TRBJ2-1, the V gene TRBV11-3; possible D gene TRBD2, 6 bases. Germline V gives CDR1 SGHNT, CDR2 YENEEA. The V end was cut by 8 bases, the J end by 2 bases, with 13 bases between. The CDR3 sequence is 14 residues long.

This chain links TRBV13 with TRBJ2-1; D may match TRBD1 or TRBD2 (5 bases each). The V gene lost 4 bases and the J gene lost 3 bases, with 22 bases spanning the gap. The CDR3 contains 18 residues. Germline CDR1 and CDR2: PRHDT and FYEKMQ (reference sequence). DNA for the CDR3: TGTGCCAGCAGCTCCCGGGCCGGGGCAGAGGGGCTCTACAATGAGCAGTTCTTC. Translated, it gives CASSSRAGAEGLYNEQFF.

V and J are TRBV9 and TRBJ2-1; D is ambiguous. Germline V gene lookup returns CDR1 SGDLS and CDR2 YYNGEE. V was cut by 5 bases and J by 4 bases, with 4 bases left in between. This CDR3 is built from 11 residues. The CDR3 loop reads CASSPYNEQFF. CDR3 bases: TGTGCCAGCAGTCCTTACAATGAGCAGTTCTTC.

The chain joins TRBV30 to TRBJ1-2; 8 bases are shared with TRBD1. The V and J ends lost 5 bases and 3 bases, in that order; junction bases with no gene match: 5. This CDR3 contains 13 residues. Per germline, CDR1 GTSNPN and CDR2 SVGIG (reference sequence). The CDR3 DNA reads TGTGCCTGGGGGACAGGACGCTACTATGGCTACACCTTC. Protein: CAWGTGRYYGYTF.

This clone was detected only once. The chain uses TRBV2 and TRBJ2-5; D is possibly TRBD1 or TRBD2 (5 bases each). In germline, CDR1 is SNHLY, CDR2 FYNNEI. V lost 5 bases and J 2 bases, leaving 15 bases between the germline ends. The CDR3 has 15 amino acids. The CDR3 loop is CASSHRRNRQETQYF. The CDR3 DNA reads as TGTGCCAGCAGTCATAGGAGGAACAGGCAAGAGACCCAGTACTTC.

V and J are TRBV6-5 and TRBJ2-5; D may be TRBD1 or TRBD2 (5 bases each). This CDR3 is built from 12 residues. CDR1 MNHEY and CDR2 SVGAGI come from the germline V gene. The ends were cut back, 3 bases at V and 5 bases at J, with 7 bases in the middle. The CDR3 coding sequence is TGTGCCAGCAGTTATGAGGGGGAGACCCAGTACTTC. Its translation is CASSYEGETQYF.

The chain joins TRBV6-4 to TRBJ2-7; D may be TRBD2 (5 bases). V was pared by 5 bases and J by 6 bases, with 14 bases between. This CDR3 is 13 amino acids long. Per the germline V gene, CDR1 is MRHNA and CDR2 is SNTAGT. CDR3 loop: CASSPGAGAEQYF. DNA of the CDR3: TGTGCCAGCAGTCCCGGTGCGGGTGCCGAGCAGTACTTC.

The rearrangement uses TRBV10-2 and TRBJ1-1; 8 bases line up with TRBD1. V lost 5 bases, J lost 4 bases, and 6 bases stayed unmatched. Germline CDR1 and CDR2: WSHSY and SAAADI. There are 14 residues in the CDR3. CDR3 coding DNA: TGCGCCAGCAGTCACGGACAGGGCGGCACTGAAGCTTTCTTT. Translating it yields CASSHGQGGTEAFF.

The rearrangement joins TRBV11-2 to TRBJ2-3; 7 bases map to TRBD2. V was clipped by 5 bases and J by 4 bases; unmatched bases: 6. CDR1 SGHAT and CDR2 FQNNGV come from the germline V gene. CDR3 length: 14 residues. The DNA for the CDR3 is TGTGCCAGCAGCCCAACTAGCGTGGCAGATACGCAGTATTTT. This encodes CASSPTSVADTQYF.

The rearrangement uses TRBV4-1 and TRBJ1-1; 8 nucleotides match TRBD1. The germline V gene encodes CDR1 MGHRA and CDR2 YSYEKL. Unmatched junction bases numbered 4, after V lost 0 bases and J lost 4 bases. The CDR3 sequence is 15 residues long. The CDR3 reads CASSQDSGQGTEAFF. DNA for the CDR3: TGCGCCAGCAGCCAAGATTCAGGACAGGGCACTGAAGCTTTCTTT.

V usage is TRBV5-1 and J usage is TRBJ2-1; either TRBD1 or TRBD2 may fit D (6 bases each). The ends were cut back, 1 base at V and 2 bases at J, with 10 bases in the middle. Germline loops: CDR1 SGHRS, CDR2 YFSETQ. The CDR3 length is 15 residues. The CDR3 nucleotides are TGCGCCAGCAGCTTGAGTGGGGGGCCCTACAATGAGCAGTTCTTC. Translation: CASSLSGGPYNEQFF.

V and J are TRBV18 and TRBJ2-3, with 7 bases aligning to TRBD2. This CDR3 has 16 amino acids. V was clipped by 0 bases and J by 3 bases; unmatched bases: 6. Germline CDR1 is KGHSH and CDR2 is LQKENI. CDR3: CASSPPPSGGTDTQYF. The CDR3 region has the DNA TGTGCCAGCTCACCACCGCCTAGCGGAGGTACAGATACGCAGTATTTT.

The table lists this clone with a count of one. In DNA form, the CDR3 reads TGTGCCATCAGTGACTCTAGCGGGGCTAATGAGCAGTTCTTC. Translation: CAISDSSGANEQFF. The chain combines TRBV10-3 with TRBJ2-1; 9 bases are shared with TRBD2. The CDR3 runs 14 residues. The V segment lost 3 bases and the J segment 7 bases; nucleotides outside the gene matches: 4. The germline V gene encodes CDR1 ENHRY and CDR2 SYGVKD.